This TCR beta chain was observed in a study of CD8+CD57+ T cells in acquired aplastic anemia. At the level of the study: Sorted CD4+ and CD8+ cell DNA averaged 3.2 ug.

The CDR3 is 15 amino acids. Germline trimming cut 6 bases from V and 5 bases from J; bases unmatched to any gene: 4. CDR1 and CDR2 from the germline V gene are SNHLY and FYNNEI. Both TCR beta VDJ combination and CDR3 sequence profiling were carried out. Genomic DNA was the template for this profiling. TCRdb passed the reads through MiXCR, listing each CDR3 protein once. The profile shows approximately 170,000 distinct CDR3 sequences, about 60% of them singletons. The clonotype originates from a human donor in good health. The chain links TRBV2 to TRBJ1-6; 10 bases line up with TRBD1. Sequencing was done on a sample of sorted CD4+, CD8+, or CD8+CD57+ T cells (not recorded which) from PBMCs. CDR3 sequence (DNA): TGTGCCAGCAGGGGGGGACAGGGGAATAATTCACCCCTCCACTTT. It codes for CASRGGQGNNSPLHF. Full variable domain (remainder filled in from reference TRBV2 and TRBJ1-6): EPEVTQTPSHQVTQMGQEVILRCVPISNHLYFYWYRQILGQKVEFLVSFYNNEISEKSEIFDDQFSVERPDGSNFTLKIRSTKLEDSAMYFCASRGGQGNNSPLHFGNGTRLTVT.